This is a list of T cell receptor beta chains from one sample in a study of blood T cell repertoires in COVID-19. Data came from immunoSEQ multiplex PCR; TCRdb stores just in-frame clones and leaves some out. This sample has a few hundred thousand clones, with approximately 82% found just once. Specimen: peripheral blood. Source of these receptors: a man under 40 who had recovered from COVID-19. CDR3s include the opening cysteine and the closing phenylalanine or tryptophan. The D gene is left open where the match is weak. A clone size is listed for some rows: how often the clone was seen (once, few, many), or a class if it is expanded.

clone_size j_call d_call v_call cdr3_aa cdr3_nt
. TRBJ2-1 TRBD1 TRBV4-2 CASSQGPGQGGNEQFF TGTGCCAGCAGCCAAGGCCCGGGACAGGGGGGCAATGAGCAGTTCTTC
once TRBJ2-3 TRBD2 TRBV5-1 CASSLGGGPSSTDTQYF TGCGCCAGCAGCTTGGGCGGGGGGCCTTCTAGCACAGATACGCAGTATTTT
. TRBJ1-6 . TRBV6-5 CASSERVYNSPLHF TGTGCCAGCAGCGAGAGGGTGTATAATTCACCCCTCCACTTT
. TRBJ2-3 TRBD2 TRBV4-2 CASSQVGGGDTQYF TGTGCCAGCAGCCAAGTAGGCGGGGGAGATACGCAGTATTTT
. TRBJ2-2 TRBD2 TRBV27 CASSPGSSGTGELFF TGTGCCAGCAGTCCAGGTAGTAGCGGGACCGGGGAGCTGTTTTTT
. TRBJ2-2 . TRBV6-6 CALRGGHTGELFF TGTGCCCTCAGAGGGGGACACACCGGGGAGCTGTTTTTT
. TRBJ1-1 . TRBV10-2 CASSEGANTEAFF TGCGCCAGCAGTGAAGGGGCGAACACTGAAGCTTTCTTT
. TRBJ2-2 TRBD1 TRBV11-2 CASSLDGWGQVNTGELFF TGTGCCAGCAGCTTAGATGGTTGGGGACAGGTCAACACCGGGGAGCTGTTTTTT
. TRBJ2-1 . TRBV27 CASSVNGGIYEQFF TGTGCCAGCAGTGTCAACGGGGGTATCTATGAGCAGTTCTTC
. TRBJ2-3 . TRBV9 CASSVEGANGGTQYF TGTGCCAGCAGCGTAGAGGGAGCGAATGGTGGTACGCAGTATTTT
. TRBJ2-2 . TRBV7-9 CASSLPLRTGELFF TGTGCCAGCAGCCTGCCTTTGCGCACCGGGGAGCTGTTTTTT
. TRBJ1-2 . TRBV4-1 CASSQEGGVNYGYTF TGCGCCAGCAGCCAAGAAGGGGGGGTTAACTATGGCTACACCTTC
. TRBJ1-5 . TRBV15 CATSRDRRQDQPQHF TGTGCCACCAGCAGAGATCGACGGCAGGATCAGCCCCAGCATTTT
. TRBJ1-6 . TRBV27 CASSEQTGYSPLHF TGTGCCAGCAGCGAGCAAACAGGGTATTCACCCCTCCACTTT
. TRBJ2-2 TRBD1 TRBV5-1 CASSGGQGLGELFF TGCGCCAGCAGCGGGGGACAGGGGCTCGGGGAGCTGTTTTTT
. TRBJ2-2 TRBD1 TRBV28 CASSLGDRGPGELFF TGTGCCAGCAGTTTAGGGGACAGGGGGCCCGGGGAGCTGTTTTTT
. TRBJ1-1 TRBD1 TRBV14 CVSSPLGTGMNTEAFF TGTGTCAGCAGCCCACTGGGGACAGGGATGAACACTGAAGCTTTCTTT
. TRBJ2-1 TRBD2 TRBV6-5 CASSYQRGGHEQFF TGTGCCAGCAGTTATCAGCGGGGGGGACATGAGCAGTTCTTC
. TRBJ2-7 . TRBV3-1/TRBV3-2 CASSSGTNTYEQYF TGTGCCAGCAGTTCCGGGACAAACACCTACGAGCAGTACTTC
. TRBJ2-2 TRBD1 TRBV25-1 CASSIVTGGTGELFF TGTGCCAGCAGTATCGTAACAGGGGGCACCGGGGAGCTGTTTTTT
. TRBJ1-2 TRBD1 TRBV6-5 CAIRRGQVDGYTF TGTGCCATCCGACGGGGACAGGTCGATGGCTACACCTTC
. TRBJ2-1 . TRBV6-5 CASKPLRSSYNEQFF TGTGCCAGCAAGCCTCTACGTAGCTCCTACAATGAGCAGTTCTTC
. TRBJ1-5 . TRBV18 CASSGLDNQPQHF TGTGCCAGCTCAGGACTGGACAATCAGCCCCAGCATTTT
. TRBJ1-1 TRBD1 TRBV5-1 CASRSGGNVSPAFF TGCGCCAGCAGGTCAGGGGGAAATGTTTCGCCGGCTTTCTTT
once TRBJ1-1 TRBD1 TRBV5-4 CASSRGQVPEAFF TGTGCCAGCAGCCGGGGACAGGTCCCTGAAGCTTTCTTT
. TRBJ2-2 TRBD2 TRBV7-6 CASSPLAGNTGELFF TGTGCCAGCAGTCCACTAGCGGGGAACACCGGGGAGCTGTTTTTT
. TRBJ1-3 TRBD1 TRBV5-4 CASSLDRAGNTIYF TGTGCCAGCAGCTTAGACAGGGCTGGAAACACCATATATTTT